The 19 T cell receptor beta chains in this list originate from one sample, sequenced in a study of cytomegalovirus exposure and HLA in healthy donors. The PCR contained 60 Vbeta and 13 Jbeta primers. Profiled with immunoSEQ multiplex PCR; TCRdb holds only in-frame clones, not every one. The sample lists over 95,000 clones, around 77% occurring once. Sequenced material: PBMCs. All receptors derive from a woman younger than 45 in good health and CMV-seropositive.

This rearrangement joins TRBV29-1 to TRBJ2-5; no clear D. Trimming removed 4 bases from V and 0 bases from J, with 12 bases in between. The V gene's germline CDR1 is SQVTM and CDR2 ANQGSEA. This CDR3 has 14 residues. CDR3 residues: CSVGHRLYQETQYF. The CDR3 DNA sequence: TGCAGCGTTGGACACAGATTGTACCAAGAGACCCAGTACTTC.

This sequence joins TRBV7-9 and TRBJ2-1, with 7 bases that match TRBD1. J was trimmed by 10 bases and V by 1 base; bases with no gene match: 7. CDR3 length: 14 amino acids. Germline CDR1 is SEHNR and CDR2 is FQNEAQ (reference sequence). CDR3 coding DNA: TGTGCCAGCAGCTTAGGGACAGGTGGCGTCGAGCAGTTCTTC. Translation: CASSLGTGGVEQFF.

The chain carries TRBV29-1 and TRBJ2-3; 8 bases map to TRBD2. J was trimmed by 8 bases and V by 4 bases; bases with no gene match: 14. CDR3 length: 15 residues. CDR1 SQVTM and CDR2 ANQGSEA come from the germline V gene. As DNA, the CDR3 is TGCAGCGTTGTCACTGACTTGGCGGGGGGCGGTACGCAGTATTTT. Translation gives CSVVTDLAGGGTQYF.

This rearrangement joins TRBV13 to TRBJ1-4; D is possibly TRBD1 (6 bases). Trimming took 5 bases from V and 0 from J, leaving 10 bases between them. Germline lookup yields CDR1 PRHDT and CDR2 FYEKMQ (reference sequence). The CDR3 loop spans 15 amino acids. CDR3 region: CASSRGQTTNEKLFF. The CDR3 DNA reads TGTGCCAGCAGCAGAGGACAGACAACTAATGAAAAACTGTTTTTT.

The V call is TRBV6-1, the J call TRBJ1-6; tentatively, D is TRBD1 (5 bases). V gave up 10 bases and J gave up 5 bases, with 15 bases separating them. The CDR3 spans 14 residues. Germline V gene data show CDR1 as MNHNS and CDR2 as SASEGT. The CDR3 here is CATERDFDNSPLHF. In nucleotides, the CDR3 is TGTGCCACGGAGAGGGACTTTGATAATTCACCCCTCCACTTT.

V gene TRBV2 combines with J gene TRBJ2-1, with a possible D match to TRBD2 (5 bases). V was clipped by 5 bases and J by 2 bases, with 13 bases between them. CDR1 is SNHLY, CDR2 FYNNEI, per germline. The CDR3 runs 15 residues. This CDR3 is CASSTDKTTYNEQFF. The CDR3 DNA reads TGTGCCAGCAGTACCGACAAGACTACCTACAATGAGCAGTTCTTC.

DNA of the CDR3: TGTGCCAGTAGTCCAACTGCAACTAATGAAAAACTGTTTTTT. This codes for CASSPTATNEKLFF. The J gene is TRBJ1-4, the V gene TRBV19; D unresolved. Trimming removed 5 bases from V and 0 bases from J, with 7 bases in between. CDR1 is LNHDA and CDR2 is SQIVND in the germline V gene (reference sequence). CDR3 length equals 14 residues. Complete variable domain (other parts from reference TRBV19 and TRBJ1-4): DGGITQSPKYLFRKEGQNVTLSCEQNLNHDAMYWYRQDPGQGLRLIYYSQIVNDFQKGDIAEGYSVSREKKESFPLTVTSAQKNPTAFYLCASSPTATNEKLFFGSGTQLSVL.

The genes are TRBV25-1 and TRBJ2-7; 7 bases fit TRBD1. The CDR3 has 14 residues. V lost 2 bases and J lost 4; bases outside the gene matches: 5. From germline, CDR1 is MGHDK and CDR2 SYGVNS. CDR3 nucleotide sequence: TGTGCCAGCAGTGAAAGGGGGCCAGGATACGAGCAGTACTTC. It yields the protein CASSERGPGYEQYF.

The chain has TRBV5-1 and TRBJ1-1; perhaps TRBD1 as D (6 bases). In germline, CDR1 is SGHRS, CDR2 YFSETQ. V was cut by 1 base and J by 3 bases, with 13 bases left in between. The CDR3 contains 15 residues. DNA for the CDR3: TGCGCCAGCAGCTTGCAGGGGCTCGCGGACACTGAAGCTTTCTTT. This sequence encodes CASSLQGLADTEAFF.

This clone was detected only once. The chain combines TRBV9 with TRBJ2-2, with D maybe TRBD1 (5 bases). This CDR3 has 13 residues. Trimming stripped 7 bases from V and 7 bases from J, with 14 bases between. Germline values: CDR1 SGDLS, CDR2 YYNGEE. CDR3 in amino acids: CASGDSSVGELFF. The CDR3 nucleotides read TGTGCCAGCGGCGACAGTTCAGTCGGGGAGCTGTTTTTT.

This clone was observed a handful of times. The rearrangement uses TRBV19 and TRBJ2-3; tentative D call: TRBD2 (6 bases). The CDR3 extends over 14 amino acids. V was clipped by 6 bases and J by 0 bases, with 10 bases between them. Germline CDR1 is LNHDA and CDR2 is SQIVND (reference sequence). The CDR3 spells CASRVAASTDTQYF. The DNA of the CDR3 is TGTGCCAGTAGAGTAGCGGCTAGCACAGATACGCAGTATTTT.

The chain is built from TRBV6-5 and TRBJ2-7, with D perhaps TRBD2 (7 bases). The germline V gene encodes CDR1 MNHEY and CDR2 SVGAGI. The CDR3 is made up of 14 amino acids. V shed 8 bases and J shed 2 bases, with 16 bases lying between them. CDR3 coding DNA: TGTGCCAGCCGGGGGGCGGACCTAACCTACGAGCAGTACTTC. The encoded protein is CASRGADLTYEQYF.

In DNA form, the CDR3 reads TGTGCCAGCAGCCGGCTAGCGGGGTTCGATGAGCAGTTCTTC. Its protein is CASSRLAGFDEQFF. The chain carries TRBV7-2 and TRBJ2-1; 9 bases line up with TRBD2. The CDR3 contains 14 residues. Trimming took 5 bases from V and 8 from J; bases not matched to a gene: 7. Germline CDR1 is SGHTA and CDR2 is FQGNSA.

The rearrangement joins TRBV6-5 to TRBJ2-7; D is possibly TRBD1 (7 bases). The V and J ends lost 0 bases and 6 bases respectively, with 18 bases between them. The CDR3 extends over 16 amino acids. The germline V gene encodes CDR1 MNHEY and CDR2 SVGAGI. CDR3 sequence (DNA): TGTGCCAGCAGTTACTCTTATGGGCAGGGGGGTAGCGAGCAGTACTTC. Translation: CASSYSYGQGGSEQYF.

The chain couples TRBV11-3 to TRBJ2-3; no definite D call. The germline gives CDR1 SGHNT, CDR2 YENEEA. The ends were cut back, 0 bases at V and 0 bases at J, with 4 bases in the middle. The CDR3 runs to 14 residues. The CDR3 here is CASSLEGSTDTQYF. As DNA, the CDR3 is TGTGCCAGCAGCTTAGAGGGCAGCACAGATACGCAGTATTTT. Full variable domain (missing parts from reference TRBV11-3 and TRBJ2-3): EAGVVQSPRYKIIEKKQPVAFWCNPISGHNTLYWYLQNLGQGPELLIRYENEEAVDDSQLPKDRFSAERLKGVDSTLKIQPAELGDSAVYLCASSLEGSTDTQYFGPGTRLTVL.

In its sample, this clone was seen a few times. The chain is built from TRBV2 and TRBJ2-7, with D possibly being TRBD1 (6 bases). The CDR3 totals 14 residues. V dropped 1 base and J dropped 3 bases, with 10 bases sitting between them. CDR1 is SNHLY and CDR2 is FYNNEI in the germline V gene. The CDR3 DNA reads TGTGCCAGCAGTGAAGACAGGGATTTCTACGAGCAGTACTTC. This sequence encodes CASSEDRDFYEQYF.

This chain uses TRBV4-1 with TRBJ2-3; D might be TRBD1 (7 bases). The CDR3 extends over 18 amino acids. V was pared by 0 bases and J by 2 bases, with 18 bases between. In germline, CDR1 is MGHRA, CDR2 YSYEKL. The CDR3 sequence: CASSQEGSGGGYTDTQYF. The CDR3 DNA reads as TGCGCCAGCAGCCAAGAAGGGTCCGGAGGGGGCTACACAGATACGCAGTATTTT.

V and J are TRBV27 and TRBJ2-3, with 7 bases matching TRBD1. Unmatched junction bases numbered 9, after V lost 5 bases and J lost 4 bases. CDR1 and CDR2 from the germline V gene are MNHEY and SMNVEV (reference sequence). CDR3 length: 15 residues. This CDR3 reads CASSGNRGSADTQYF. Here the CDR3 DNA reads TGTGCCAGCAGTGGCAACAGGGGATCAGCAGATACGCAGTATTTT.

The count of this clone is one. This chain connects TRBV21-1 to TRBJ2-4; the table names TRBD1, a call not compared with the DNA. TRBV21-1 is a listed pseudogene. The CDR3 contains 17 residues. The CDR3 DNA follows: TGTGCCAGCCCTTGGGGACCGGGACAGATAGCCAAAAACATTCAGTACTTC. Amino acid sequence: CASPWGPGQIAKNIQYF.